This entry is about one T cell receptor beta chain. Germline lookup yields CDR1 LNHDA and CDR2 SQIVND (reference sequence). Deletions cut 6 bases from V and 4 bases from J, with 13 bases between. CDR3 length: 14 amino acids. These data belong to a study of CD8 T cells in Susac syndrome. Reverse transcription of roughly 0.45 to 1 ug RNA was performed with random hexamers. TCRdb reanalysed the immunoSEQ multiplex PCR reads using MiXCR and keeps one entry per CDR3 protein. The sample shows 67,000 or so distinct CDR3 sequences, around 93% of them seen only once. This receptor was obtained from a human donor with Susac syndrome. The rearrangement uses TRBV19 and TRBJ2-1, with D perhaps TRBD1 (5 bases). The sample taken for sequencing was CD4+ T cells from PBMCs. DNA for the CDR3: TGTGCCAGTAGGGACACCAGCCGTTACAATGAGCAGTTCTTC. Residues: CASRDTSRYNEQFF. The full variable domain, rest sourced from reference TRBV19 and TRBJ2-1, is DGGITQSPKYLFRKEGQNVTLSCEQNLNHDAMYWYRQDPGQGLRLIYYSQIVNDFQKGDIAEGYSVSREKKESFPLTVTSAQKNPTAFYLCASRDTSRYNEQFFGPGTRLTVL.